These T cell receptor beta chains were read from a single sample in a study of blood T cells in healthy people across ages. TCRdb re-called the 5' RACE reads through MiXCR, storing one row per CDR3 protein. The table has around 600,000 distinct CDR3 sequences, roughly 48% seen once. The specimen sequenced was blood. All receptors come from a man aged 80 or over in good health. Each CDR3 is given with its conserved first and last residue. A D gene is named only where the DNA matches it firmly. The size field is filled for only some rows; it gives once, few, many or a size class.

D gene: TRBD1
V gene: TRBV29-1
J gene: TRBJ1-5
clone size: NA
CDR3 protein: CSVTGEGNQPQHF
CDR3 DNA: TGCAGCGTGACAGGGGAGGGAAATCAGCCCCAGCATTTT

D gene: NA
V gene: TRBV7-9
J gene: TRBJ2-3
clone size: NA
CDR3 protein: CASSSGRSSADTQYF
CDR3 DNA: TGTGCCAGCAGCAGCGGGCGTTCGTCAGCAGATACGCAGTATTTT

D gene: TRBD2
V gene: TRBV20-1
J gene: TRBJ2-4
clone size: NA
CDR3 protein: CSAHPRAGANIQYF
CDR3 DNA: TGCAGTGCTCATCCTAGAGCGGGAGCCAACATTCAGTACTTC

D gene: NA
V gene: TRBV20-1
J gene: TRBJ2-2
clone size: NA
CDR3 protein: CSARKASWSTGELFF
CDR3 DNA: TGCAGTGCTAGGAAGGCAAGTTGGAGCACCGGGGAGCTGTTTTTT

D gene: NA
V gene: TRBV9
J gene: TRBJ1-2
clone size: NA
CDR3 protein: CASSLDGSRGYGYTF
CDR3 DNA: TGTGCCAGCAGTTTAGACGGGTCAAGGGGTTATGGCTACACCTTC

D gene: NA
V gene: TRBV29-1
J gene: TRBJ1-1
clone size: NA
CDR3 protein: CSVVMVGERNTEAFF
CDR3 DNA: TGCAGCGTGGTGATGGTGGGGGAAAGGAACACTGAAGCTTTCTTT

D gene: NA
V gene: TRBV7-2
J gene: TRBJ2-5
clone size: once
CDR3 protein: CASSSAVGSLGARQYF
CDR3 DNA: TGTGCCAGCAGCTCAGCTGTGGGATCACTAGGGGCAAGGCAGTACTTC

D gene: TRBD2
V gene: TRBV20-1
J gene: TRBJ2-3
clone size: few
CDR3 protein: CSATGLAMGGTDTQYF
CDR3 DNA: TGCAGTGCAACGGGACTAGCGATGGGGGGCACAGATACGCAGTATTTT

D gene: NA
V gene: TRBV6-6
J gene: TRBJ2-7
clone size: NA
CDR3 protein: CASSYSRPSSYTEQYF
CDR3 DNA: TGTGCCAGCAGTTACTCGAGGCCGAGCTCCTACACTGAGCAGTACTTC

D gene: TRBD1
V gene: TRBV7-2
J gene: TRBJ1-1
clone size: NA
CDR3 protein: CASSSPRQGDEAFF
CDR3 DNA: TGTGCCAGCAGCTCGCCCAGACAGGGGGATGAAGCTTTCTTT

D gene: TRBD1
V gene: TRBV5-1
J gene: TRBJ2-3
clone size: NA
CDR3 protein: CASSRTGDAGTDTQYF
CDR3 DNA: TGCGCCAGCAGCCGCACAGGGGATGCAGGCACAGATACGCAGTATTTT

D gene: NA
V gene: TRBV29-1
J gene: TRBJ1-2
clone size: NA
CDR3 protein: CSVRTDSNYGYTF
CDR3 DNA: TGCAGCGTTAGGACAGACTCCAACTATGGCTACACCTTC

D gene: NA
V gene: TRBV9
J gene: TRBJ2-7
clone size: NA
CDR3 protein: CASSGGRITDNEQYF
CDR3 DNA: TGTGCCAGCAGCGGGGGGAGGATTACCGACAATGAGCAGTACTTC

D gene: TRBD1
V gene: TRBV27
J gene: TRBJ2-7
clone size: few
CDR3 protein: CASSAYTGDGPYEQYF
CDR3 DNA: TGTGCCAGCAGTGCGTATACAGGGGACGGACCCTACGAGCAGTACTTC

D gene: NA
V gene: TRBV20-1
J gene: TRBJ2-1
clone size: NA
CDR3 protein: CSARAYGTEITNEQFF
CDR3 DNA: TGCAGTGCTAGAGCGTACGGGACGGAGATTACCAATGAGCAGTTCTTC